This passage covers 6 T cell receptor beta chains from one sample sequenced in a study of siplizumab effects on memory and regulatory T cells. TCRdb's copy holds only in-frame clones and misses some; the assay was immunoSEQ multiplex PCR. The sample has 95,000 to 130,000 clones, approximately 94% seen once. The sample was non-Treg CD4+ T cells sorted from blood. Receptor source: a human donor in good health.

The CDR3 reads CASSGQNSNQPQHF. As DNA, the CDR3 is TGTGCCAGCAGCGGCCAGAATAGCAATCAGCCCCAGCATTTT. The rearrangement uses TRBV7-9 and TRBJ1-5; D unclear. V was shortened by 5 bases and J by 0 bases, with 8 bases between the two germline ends. Germline-derived CDR1 and CDR2 are SEHNR and FQNEAQ (reference sequence). The CDR3 runs to 14 residues.

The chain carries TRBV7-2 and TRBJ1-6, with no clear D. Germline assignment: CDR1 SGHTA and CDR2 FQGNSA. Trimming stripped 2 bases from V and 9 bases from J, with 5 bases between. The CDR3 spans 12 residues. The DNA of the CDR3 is TGTGCCAGCAGCTTAAACAGTTCACCCCTCCACTTT. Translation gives CASSLNSSPLHF.

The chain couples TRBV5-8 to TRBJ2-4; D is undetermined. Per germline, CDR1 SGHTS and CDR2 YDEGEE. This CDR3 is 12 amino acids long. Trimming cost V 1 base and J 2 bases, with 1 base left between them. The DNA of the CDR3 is TGTGCCAGCAGCTTGTCCAAAAACATTCAGTACTTC. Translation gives CASSLSKNIQYF.

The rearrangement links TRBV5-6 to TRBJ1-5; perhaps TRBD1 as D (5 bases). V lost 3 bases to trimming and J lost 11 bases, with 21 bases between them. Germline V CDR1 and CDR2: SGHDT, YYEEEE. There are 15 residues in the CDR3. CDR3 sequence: CASSSSEGRGRAQHF. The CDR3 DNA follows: TGTGCCAGCAGCTCCTCCGAGGGAAGGGGAAGAGCCCAGCATTTT.

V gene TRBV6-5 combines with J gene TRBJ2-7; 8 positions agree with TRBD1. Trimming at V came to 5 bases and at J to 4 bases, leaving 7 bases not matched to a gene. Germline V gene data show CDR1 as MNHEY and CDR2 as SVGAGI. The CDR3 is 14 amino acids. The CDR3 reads CASSTRTGRYEQYF. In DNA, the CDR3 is TGTGCCAGCAGTACCCGGACAGGGCGGTACGAGCAGTACTTC.

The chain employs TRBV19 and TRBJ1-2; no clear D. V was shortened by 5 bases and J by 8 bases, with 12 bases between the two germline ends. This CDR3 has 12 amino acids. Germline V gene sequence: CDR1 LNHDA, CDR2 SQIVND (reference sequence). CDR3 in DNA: TGTGCCAGTAGTGCTCAACAGTACGGCTACACCTTC. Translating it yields CASSAQQYGYTF.